The 10 T cell receptor beta chains given below trace back to one sample, sequenced in a study of blood T cell repertoires in COVID-19. Profiling relied on immunoSEQ multiplex PCR, and the TCRdb table lists in-frame clones only, not all of them. The sample has under 500,000 clones; more than 85% are singletons. The specimen sequenced was peripheral blood. The receptors stem from a woman younger than 45 with acute or convalescent COVID-19.

The chain recombines TRBV27 with TRBJ1-1; no definite D call. Looked up from germline, CDR1 is MNHEY and CDR2 is SMNVEV (reference sequence). The CDR3 loop spans 12 amino acids. Between the trimmed V and J ends, which lost 4 bases and 5 bases, there was a span of 8 bases. CDR3 loop: CASSSSGTEAFF. The DNA of the CDR3 is TGTGCCAGCAGTTCCTCGGGGACTGAAGCTTTCTTT.

The CDR3 loop reads CASSVSGAGELFF. CDR3 coding DNA: TGTGCCAGCAGCGTATCCGGGGCCGGGGAGCTGTTTTTT. The chain links TRBV9 to TRBJ2-2; a possible D gene is TRBD2 (5 bases). The CDR3 is 13 amino acids. The germline V gene has CDR1 SGDLS and CDR2 YYNGEE. Between the trimmed V and J ends, which lost 1 base and 6 bases, there was a span of 7 bases. Full variable domain (remainder filled in from reference TRBV9 and TRBJ2-2): DSGVTQTPKHLITATGQRVTLRCSPRSGDLSVYWYQQSLDQGLQFLIQYYNGEERAKGNILERFSAQQFPDLHSELNLSSLELGDSALYFCASSVSGAGELFFGEGSRLTVL.

This rearrangement joins TRBV7-9 to TRBJ1-1; D might be TRBD1 (5 bases). The CDR3 is 14 amino acids. The V gene's germline CDR1 is SEHNR and CDR2 FQNEAQ (reference sequence). V gave up 3 bases and J gave up 6 bases, with 14 bases separating them. CDR3 DNA: TGTGCCAGCAGCTTGTCCCAGGGCAACCCTGAAGCTTTCTTT. It translates to CASSLSQGNPEAFF.

This chain uses TRBV13 with TRBJ1-2, with 8 bases matching TRBD1. CDR3 size: 14 residues. CDR1 and CDR2 (germline): PRHDT, FYEKMQ (reference sequence). The ends lost 3 bases at V and 7 bases at J; junction bases unmatched: 7. In DNA form, the CDR3 reads TGTGCCAGCAGCTTGCACCAGGGGGCGGGTGGCTACACCTTC. Amino acids: CASSLHQGAGGYTF.

The chain couples TRBV24-1 to TRBJ2-3; D remains unclear. This CDR3 has 15 amino acids. The V end lost 1 base, the J end lost 0 bases, and 7 bases lay between the germline ends. CDR1 KGHDR and CDR2 SFDVKD come from the germline V gene. The CDR3 sequence is CATSDLKTSTDTQYF. The CDR3 nucleotides read TGTGCCACCAGTGATTTAAAGACTAGCACAGATACGCAGTATTTT.

The rearrangement links TRBV5-1 to TRBJ2-1; 12 nucleotides line up with TRBD1. Germline CDR1 SGHRS, CDR2 YFSETQ. The CDR3 spans 15 residues. V trimming: 0 bases; J trimming: 7 bases; junction bases outside the gene matches: 2. This CDR3 reads CASSLEGQGANEQFF. CDR3 sequence (DNA): TGCGCCAGCAGCTTGGAGGGACAGGGGGCTAATGAGCAGTTCTTC.

V and J are TRBV28 and TRBJ1-2, with 8 bases fitting TRBD1. This CDR3 is built from 13 residues. Germline lookup yields CDR1 MDHEN and CDR2 SYDVKM. The V segment lost 2 bases and the J segment 6 bases; nucleotides outside the gene matches: 2. The CDR3: CASSLRTGNGYTF. The DNA of the CDR3 is TGTGCCAGCAGTTTACGGACAGGGAATGGCTACACCTTC.

The chain is built from TRBV3-1 (or the pseudogene TRBV3-2) and TRBJ1-1; D gene unclear. This CDR3 contains 15 residues. Germline loops: CDR1 LGHDT, CDR2 YNNKEL (reference sequence). V was clipped by 6 bases and J by 0 bases, with 14 bases between them. CDR3 region: CASSRTAGMNTEAFF. CDR3 bases: TGTGCCAGCAGTCGGACTGCCGGGATGAACACTGAAGCTTTCTTT.

V gene TRBV6-5 combines with J gene TRBJ2-1; TRBD1 is a possible D gene (5 bases). This CDR3 has 12 amino acids. Trimming pared 7 bases from V and 7 bases from J, leaving 11 bases between. The germline V gene has CDR1 MNHEY and CDR2 SVGAGI. The CDR3: CASTFTGNEQFF. CDR3 coding DNA: TGTGCCAGCACCTTCACAGGAAATGAGCAGTTCTTC.

The chain is built from TRBV4-1 and TRBJ2-4; no clear D gene. CDR3 length: 17 amino acids. Trimming took off 0 bases at V and 0 bases at J, with 12 bases between the two ends. Germline lookup yields CDR1 MGHRA and CDR2 YSYEKL. The CDR3 coding sequence is TGCGCCAGCAGCCAAGAGACCTCTAGGTTAGCCAAAAACATTCAGTACTTC. Its translation: CASSQETSRLAKNIQYF.